This T cell receptor (beta chain) was retrieved from a study of OX40 agonist ivuxolimab in advanced cancers. Background for the entire study: Ivuxolimab was an agonistic, fully human IgG2 monoclonal antibody directed against OX40 (CD134), a costimulatory receptor. Partial responses were achieved by three dose-escalation patients, of whom one had hepatocellular carcinoma and two had cutaneous melanoma. Patients were allowed to have had prior anti-PD-1, anti-PD-L1 or anti-CTLA-4 therapy, and roughly two fifths of the dose-escalation patients had been treated with checkpoint inhibitors. Of the approximately 50 patients in dose escalation, 19 had hepatocellular carcinoma, about 15 had melanoma, 9 had renal cell carcinoma and 9 had head and neck cancer. The paper reports the monotherapy dose-escalation portion (N of about 51 patients) of the phase I ivuxolimab trial. The point of sequencing TCRbeta in the periphery was to test whether ivuxolimab changed TCR sequence diversity and drove clonal T-cell expansion. Intravenous ivuxolimab was administered to patients every 2 weeks at six dose levels: 0.01, 0.1, 0.3, 1.5, 3 and 10 mg/kg. In the dose-escalation cohort, more than 80% of patients were male, and the mean age was 60 years with a range of roughly 20 to 79. Findings and caveats that apply to the study as a whole: Low levels of normalized T-cell clonal expansion were also shown by some nonresponding patients. In the 0.1-3.0 mg/kg groups, partial responders were among the patients with the lowest normalized peripheral clonal expansion, particularly in CD8+ T cells. At doses of 0.1 to 3.0 mg/kg, clonal expansion of both CD4+ and CD8+ blood T cells was observed from baseline to week 6. After ivuxolimab, CD8+ T cells had more expanded clones than CD4+ T cells on average. The antigen specificity of the peripheral T cells that underwent clonal expansion was not determined.

Patients with a history of autoimmune disease or receiving systemic immunosuppression were excluded from the trial. Peripheral blood for TCR sequencing was collected from all dose cohorts at baseline, on cycle 4 day 1, and on cycle 7 day 1. The samples were taken from a phase I, first-in-human, multicenter, open-label dose-escalation trial of ivuxolimab. Adults with locally advanced or metastatic melanoma, renal cell carcinoma, hepatocellular carcinoma or head and neck squamous cell carcinoma were enrolled in the trial. Before TCR sequencing, CD4+ T cells and CD8+ T cells from peripheral blood were sorted into separate populations. From its cysteine to its phenylalanine, the CDR3 spans 16 amino acids. Kept here is only the CDR3 DNA, which spans 48 bases and is read in frame from base 1. Ends trimmed: V by 0 bases, J by 6 bases; bases unmatched to a gene: 8. The germline V gene gives CDR1 as SGDLS and CDR2 as YYNGEE.

For sequencing of the TCRbeta CDR3 region, genomic DNA was extracted from the sorted cells. The immunoSEQ Assay was used to sequence the TCRbeta CDR3 regions. Held by TCRdb, this immuneACCESS table contains in-frame sequences only and omits some clones. Under half of the omission traces to an unresolved V gene where checked; the cause of the rest is unknown. The table for this sample lists approximately 94,000 clones; under 90% of them were counted only once. The leading ten clones occupy approximately 1.2% of the sample. Details on this clone: Its cognate antigen has yet to be identified. Per-base quality was not reported, and no clone a single base away is much larger than it.

The sequences come from CD4+ or CD8+ T cells sorted from blood, collected in a trial of the OX40 agonist ivuxolimab. The V and J genes are TRBV9 and TRBJ2-2; a stretch of 7 junction bases matches TRBD2. The TCR comes from an adult with an advanced solid tumor such as melanoma, head and neck, liver or kidney cancer. The nucleotide sequence reads TGTGCCAGCAGCGTAGGGGGAGGGCGCGGGTCCGGGGAGCTGTTTTTT. It translates to CASSVGGGRGSGELFF.